These 19 T cell receptor beta chains came from one sample sequenced in a study of T cell responses to AZD1222 COVID-19 vaccine. Only in-frame clones appear in the TCRdb table, and some are missing; sequencing was by immunoSEQ multiplex PCR. Here the sample spans 100,000 to 130,000 clones, around 90% being singletons. Sequences were derived from peripheral blood, sampled 28 days after the second AZD1222 dose. Every receptor here comes from an adult who received the AZD1222 COVID-19 vaccine.

The rearrangement joins TRBV2 to TRBJ1-4, with D tentatively TRBD1 (5 bases). The length of the CDR3 is 13 residues. Germline values: CDR1 SNHLY, CDR2 FYNNEI. V lost 4 bases to trimming and J lost 8 bases, with 11 bases between them. The CDR3 is CASSAQGSEKLFF. CDR3 nucleotides: TGTGCCAGCAGTGCCCAGGGATCGGAAAAACTGTTTTTT.

The chain couples TRBV28 to TRBJ1-3; D is ambiguous. This CDR3 is 14 amino acids long. The V end lost 6 bases, the J end lost 0 bases, and 9 bases lay between the germline ends. Germline V gene data show CDR1 as MDHEN and CDR2 as SYDVKM. The CDR3, as DNA: TGTGCCAGCAGCCCCCCGGGCTCTGGAAACACCATATATTTT. This gives the protein CASSPPGSGNTIYF.

The chain is built from TRBV6-5 and TRBJ1-6, with D maybe TRBD1 (5 bases). Looked up from germline, CDR1 is MNHEY and CDR2 is SVGAGI. The CDR3 extends over 15 amino acids. V gave up 2 bases and J gave up 6 bases, with 11 bases separating them. The DNA of the CDR3 is TGTGCCAGCAGTTACACCTTAGACAGTAATTCACCCCTCCACTTT. Translation gives CASSYTLDSNSPLHF.

The gene calls are TRBV6-1 and TRBJ2-3, with 7 positions matching TRBD1. Germline V gene lookup returns CDR1 MNHNS and CDR2 SASEGT. There are 15 residues in the CDR3. V gave up 1 base and J gave up 2 bases; unmatched junction bases: 3. CDR3 amino acids: CASSEEDRTTDTQYF. As DNA, the CDR3 is TGTGCCAGCAGTGAAGAGGACAGGACCACAGATACGCAGTATTTT.

This chain joins TRBV7-8 and TRBJ2-7; D possibly corresponds to TRBD2 (6 bases). Germline V CDR1 and CDR2: SGHVS, FQNEAQ. The V gene lost 4 bases and the J gene lost 5 bases, with 18 bases spanning the gap. The CDR3 sequence is 15 residues long. CDR3 residues: CASSSAGRPQDEQYF. CDR3 in DNA: TGTGCCAGCAGCTCAGCGGGCAGGCCGCAGGACGAGCAGTACTTC.

The chain couples TRBV2 to TRBJ2-2, with 9 bases that match TRBD2. CDR1 SNHLY and CDR2 FYNNEI come from the germline V gene. The V and J ends lost 0 bases and 2 bases, in that order; junction bases with no gene match: 4. The CDR3 length is 17 residues. CDR3 loop: CASSEAVLAGNTGELFF. CDR3 sequence (DNA): TGTGCCAGCAGTGAAGCGGTACTAGCGGGTAACACCGGGGAGCTGTTTTTT.

The rearrangement joins TRBV24-1 to TRBJ2-3, with TRBD1 matching over 9 bases. The CDR3 totals 18 residues. Germline V lookup: CDR1 KGHDR, CDR2 SFDVKD. The junction had 9 bases not matched to a gene; V was cut back by 2 bases and J by 1 base. CDR3 in amino acids: CATSDYPGQGVGTDTQYF. The CDR3 coding sequence is TGTGCCACCAGTGATTACCCGGGACAGGGTGTCGGCACAGATACGCAGTATTTT.

This clone was seen only once. The V and J genes are TRBV5-1 and TRBJ2-3, with TRBD2 identical over 12 bases. Germline-derived CDR1 and CDR2 are SGHRS and YFSETQ. CDR3 length equals 17 residues. The trim removed 0 bases at V and 2 bases at J, leaving 4 bases unmatched. As DNA, the CDR3 is TGCGCCAGCAGCTTGGGACTAGCGGGGGTGATCACAGATACGCAGTATTTT. It translates to CASSLGLAGVITDTQYF.

The CDR3 coding sequence is TGTGCCAGCAGCTCGGGGACGGACTACGAGCAGTACTTC. This sequence encodes CASSSGTDYEQYF. V gene TRBV11-2 combines with J gene TRBJ2-7, with D perhaps assigned TRBD1 or TRBD2 (5 bases each). The CDR3 spans 13 residues. The ends were cut back, 4 bases at V and 3 bases at J, with 10 bases in the middle. Looked up from germline, CDR1 is SGHAT and CDR2 is FQNNGV.

The chain uses TRBV10-3 and TRBJ1-4, with 9 nucleotides matching TRBD1. Germline V gives CDR1 ENHRY, CDR2 SYGVKD. J gave up 2 bases and V 6 bases, and 1 base lay outside the gene matches. This CDR3 has 14 amino acids. The CDR3 region is CAISGTGTNEKLFF. In DNA, the CDR3 is TGTGCCATCAGCGGGACAGGGACTAATGAAAAACTGTTTTTT.

The rearrangement links TRBV5-1 to TRBJ2-2; D not resolved. The CDR3 loop spans 16 amino acids. Germline lookup yields CDR1 SGHRS and CDR2 YFSETQ. Trimming took off 0 bases at V and 2 bases at J, with 11 bases between the two ends. The CDR3 region is CASSLDVPENTGELFF. CDR3 bases: TGCGCCAGCAGCTTGGATGTACCCGAAAACACCGGGGAGCTGTTTTTT.

The chain recombines TRBV4-1 with TRBJ1-5, with D tentatively TRBD1 (6 bases). The germline V gene has CDR1 MGHRA and CDR2 YSYEKL. The V gene lost 3 bases and the J gene lost 7 bases, with 16 bases spanning the gap. The CDR3 sequence is 15 residues long. CDR3 sequence (DNA): TGCGCCAGCAGCCACCAGATACAGGGATCCCAGCCCCAGCATTTT. Residues: CASSHQIQGSQPQHF.

This chain connects TRBV10-1 to TRBJ1-1; 8 bases align to TRBD1. Germline V gives CDR1 WNHNN, CDR2 SYGVQD (reference sequence). The CDR3 runs 15 residues. Losses at the gene ends were 4 bases for V and 1 base for J; bases not matched to a gene: 5. CDR3 sequence (DNA): TGCGCCAGCAGTGGAACGACAGGGGAGAACACTGAAGCTTTCTTT. Translated: CASSGTTGENTEAFF.

The chain recombines TRBV30 with TRBJ2-4, with 9 nucleotides matching TRBD2. V trimming: 3 bases; J trimming: 1 base; junction bases outside the gene matches: 7. Per the germline V gene, CDR1 is GTSNPN and CDR2 is SVGIG (reference sequence). The length of the CDR3 is 16 residues. As DNA, the CDR3 is TGTGCCTGGAGCATAGCGGGGGCCGTTGCCAAAAACATTCAGTACTTC. This encodes CAWSIAGAVAKNIQYF.

The rearrangement links TRBV6-1 to TRBJ1-5; D is undetermined. Germline assignment: CDR1 MNHNS and CDR2 SASEGT. V was shortened by 3 bases and J by 3 bases, with 6 bases between the two germline ends. The length of the CDR3 is 13 residues. The CDR3 loop reads CASSDGYNQPQHF. CDR3 DNA: TGTGCCAGCAGTGATGGATACAATCAGCCCCAGCATTTT.

The V gene is TRBV19, the J gene TRBJ1-5; no clear D. Trimming left V 3 bases short and J 4 bases short, with 7 bases between. Germline CDR1 LNHDA, CDR2 SQIVND (reference sequence). The CDR3 has 13 residues. As DNA, the CDR3 is TGTGCCAGTAGTATTCACAGAAATCAGCCCCAGCATTTT. Its translation is CASSIHRNQPQHF. Variable domain in full (rest from reference TRBV19 and TRBJ1-5): DGGITQSPKYLFRKEGQNVTLSCEQNLNHDAMYWYRQDPGQGLRLIYYSQIVNDFQKGDIAEGYSVSREKKESFPLTVTSAQKNPTAFYLCASSIHRNQPQHFGDGTRLSIL.

This clone turned up a few times. The V call is TRBV27, the J call TRBJ1-6; the D gene is possibly TRBD1 (6 bases). Germline loops: CDR1 MNHEY, CDR2 SMNVEV (reference sequence). V was pared by 5 bases and J by 10 bases, with 18 bases between. The CDR3 sequence is 15 residues long. As DNA, the CDR3 is TGTGCCAGCAGTGCTCCCAGGGGAGGAGAATCACCCCTCCACTTT. Protein product: CASSAPRGGESPLHF.

V is TRBV6-4 and J is TRBJ2-3; TRBD1 aligns across 10 bases. The CDR3 runs to 17 residues. Trimming removed 0 bases from V and 4 bases from J; junction bases left unmatched: 7. Germline-derived CDR1 and CDR2 are MRHNA and SNTAGT. CDR3 DNA: TGTGCCAGCAGTGACTCAAGCGACAGGGGGCTTGCAGATACGCAGTATTTT. It yields the protein CASSDSSDRGLADTQYF.

V and J are TRBV19 and TRBJ1-5; D not certain. With 3 bases removed from V and 1 base from J, the gap between germline ends came to 10 bases. CDR3 length: 15 amino acids. Germline-derived CDR1 and CDR2 are LNHDA and SQIVND (reference sequence). For the CDR3, the DNA is TGTGCCAGTAGTATTGAGGGTCACAGCAATCAGCCCCAGCATTTT. Translated, it gives CASSIEGHSNQPQHF. The full variable domain, in which reference TRBV19 and TRBJ1-5 provide the parts outside the CDR3, is DGGITQSPKYLFRKEGQNVTLSCEQNLNHDAMYWYRQDPGQGLRLIYYSQIVNDFQKGDIAEGYSVSREKKESFPLTVTSAQKNPTAFYLCASSIEGHSNQPQHFGDGTRLSIL.